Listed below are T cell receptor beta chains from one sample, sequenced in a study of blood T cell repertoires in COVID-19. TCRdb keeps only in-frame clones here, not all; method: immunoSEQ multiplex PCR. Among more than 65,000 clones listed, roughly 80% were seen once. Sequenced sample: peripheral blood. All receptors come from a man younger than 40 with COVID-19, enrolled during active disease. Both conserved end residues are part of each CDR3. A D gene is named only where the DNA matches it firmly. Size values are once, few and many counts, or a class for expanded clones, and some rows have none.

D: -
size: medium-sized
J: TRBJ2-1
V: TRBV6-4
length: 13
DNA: TGTGCCAGCAGTGACTCGGAGGGCAATGAGCAGTTCTTC
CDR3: CASSDSEGNEQFF

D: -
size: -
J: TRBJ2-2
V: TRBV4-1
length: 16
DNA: TGCGCCAGCAGCCAAGATCTGAACGGGAACACCGGGGAGCTGTTTTTT
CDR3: CASSQDLNGNTGELFF

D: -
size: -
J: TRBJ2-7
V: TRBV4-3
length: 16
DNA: TGCGCCAGCAGCCGTAAGACAGGGGAGGGTTCCTACGAGCAGTACTTC
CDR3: CASSRKTGEGSYEQYF

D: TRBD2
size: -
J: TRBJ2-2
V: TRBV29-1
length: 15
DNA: TGCAGCGTTCTTTTCGGGAGGCGGGCTACCGGGGAGCTGTTTTTT
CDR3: CSVLFGRRATGELFF

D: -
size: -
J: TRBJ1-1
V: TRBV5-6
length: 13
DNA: TGTGCCAGCACCCAGGGGATGGGCGCTGAAGCTTTCTTT
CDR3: CASTQGMGAEAFF

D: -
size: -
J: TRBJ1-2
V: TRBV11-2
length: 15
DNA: TGTGCCAGCAGCCCGAACCGGGCGGGAAACTATGGCTACACCTTC
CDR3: CASSPNRAGNYGYTF

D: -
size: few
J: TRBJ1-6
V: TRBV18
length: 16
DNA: TGTGCCAGCTCACCAGTCTCGTTACTCCTTAATTCACCCCTCCACTTT
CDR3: CASSPVSLLLNSPLHF

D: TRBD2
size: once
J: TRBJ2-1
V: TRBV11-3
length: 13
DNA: TGTGCCAGCAGCTTGGGACTAGCTGGGGTGCAGTTCTTC
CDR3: CASSLGLAGVQFF

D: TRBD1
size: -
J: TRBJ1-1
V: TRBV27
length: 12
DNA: TGTGCCAGCCACGACAGGGGGCGGAGGGCTTTCTTT
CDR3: CASHDRGRRAFF

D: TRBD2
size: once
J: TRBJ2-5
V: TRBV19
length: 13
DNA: TGTGCCAGCGGCGGGAGTCAAGGAGAGACCCAGTACTTC
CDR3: CASGGSQGETQYF

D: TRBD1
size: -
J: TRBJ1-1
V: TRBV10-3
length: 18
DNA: TGTGCCATCAGTCCCCGTGACAGGGTGTTTCCCATGAACACTGAAGCTTTCTTT
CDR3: CAISPRDRVFPMNTEAFF

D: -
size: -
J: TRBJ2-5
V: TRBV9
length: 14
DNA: TGTGCCAGCAGCGTAGCGGGGGTAGGAGAGACCCAGTACTTC
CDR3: CASSVAGVGETQYF

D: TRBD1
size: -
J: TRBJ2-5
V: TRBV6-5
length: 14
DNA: TGTGCCAGCAGACTCGACAGGGAGACAGAGACCCAGTACTTC
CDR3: CASRLDRETETQYF

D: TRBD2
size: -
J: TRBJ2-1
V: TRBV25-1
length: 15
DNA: TGTGCCAGCAGTAAGTTCGCGGGAGGCGGTAATGAGCAGTTCTTC
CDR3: CASSKFAGGGNEQFF

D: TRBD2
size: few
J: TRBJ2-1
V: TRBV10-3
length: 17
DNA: TGTGCCATCAGTTCCGGAGCGGCGGGAGGGCCCCACAATGAGCAGTTCTTC
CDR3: CAISSGAAGGPHNEQFF

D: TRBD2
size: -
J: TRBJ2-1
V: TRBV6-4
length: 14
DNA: TGTGCCAGCAGTGACGGACTAGCGGGAGGTGAGCAGTTCTTC
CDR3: CASSDGLAGGEQFF

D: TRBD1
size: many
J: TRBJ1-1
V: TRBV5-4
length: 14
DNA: TGTGCCAGCAGCGGGATCGACAGGGTTTGGGAAGCTTTCTTT
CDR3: CASSGIDRVWEAFF

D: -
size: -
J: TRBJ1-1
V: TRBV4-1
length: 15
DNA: TGCGCCAGCAGCCTCCTGAATCGGGTCGGGACTGAAGCTTTCTTT
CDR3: CASSLLNRVGTEAFF

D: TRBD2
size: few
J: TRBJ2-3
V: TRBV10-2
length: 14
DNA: TGCGCCAGCAGCCCAGCGGGACGCACAGATACGCAGTATTTT
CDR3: CASSPAGRTDTQYF

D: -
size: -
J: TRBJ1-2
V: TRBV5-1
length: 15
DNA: TGCGCCAGCAGCTTGGATGGGTCAGGTGGCTATGGCTACACCTTC
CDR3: CASSLDGSGGYGYTF

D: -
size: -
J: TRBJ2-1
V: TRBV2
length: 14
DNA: TGTGCCAGCAGTGAAGCTCGGACAGCCAATGAGCAGTTCTTC
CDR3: CASSEARTANEQFF

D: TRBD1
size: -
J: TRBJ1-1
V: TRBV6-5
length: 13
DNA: TGTGCCAGCAGTACAGGGGTTTACACTGAAGCTTTCTTT
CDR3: CASSTGVYTEAFF

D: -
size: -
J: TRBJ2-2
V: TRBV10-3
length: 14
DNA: TGTGCCATCAGTGTGAGAGTTGACACCGGGGAGCTGTTTTTT
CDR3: CAISVRVDTGELFF

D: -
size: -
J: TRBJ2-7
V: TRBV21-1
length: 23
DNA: TGTGCCAGCAGCAAAGAAGTGACAGGGGGCCAACGGACTAGCGGGAGGCCTAACTACGAGCAGTACTTC
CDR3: CASSKEVTGGQRTSGRPNYEQYF

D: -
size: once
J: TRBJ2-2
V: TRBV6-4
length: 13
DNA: TGTGCCAGCAGTGACTCGGCCACCGGGGAGCTGTTTTTT
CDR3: CASSDSATGELFF

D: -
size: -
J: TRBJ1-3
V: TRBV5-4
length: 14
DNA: TGTGCCAGCAGCTTAGACAGGAGTGGAAACACCATATATTTT
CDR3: CASSLDRSGNTIYF

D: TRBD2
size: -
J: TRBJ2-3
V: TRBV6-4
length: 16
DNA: TGTGCCAGCAGTGACTTTGGGACTAGCGGGCCAGATACGCAGTATTTT
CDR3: CASSDFGTSGPDTQYF

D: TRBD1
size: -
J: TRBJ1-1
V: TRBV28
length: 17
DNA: TGTGCCAGCAGTTCAATACGACCGGGACAGGGGGTCGGTGAAGCTTTCTTT
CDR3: CASSSIRPGQGVGEAFF

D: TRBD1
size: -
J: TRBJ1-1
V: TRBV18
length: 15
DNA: TGTGCCAGCTCTCCCCGGACAGGGAGTAACACTGAAGCTTTCTTT
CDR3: CASSPRTGSNTEAFF

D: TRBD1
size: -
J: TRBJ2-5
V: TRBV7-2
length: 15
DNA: TGTGCCAGCAGCCTAATGGGACAGGCGCAAGAGACCCAGTACTTC
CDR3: CASSLMGQAQETQYF

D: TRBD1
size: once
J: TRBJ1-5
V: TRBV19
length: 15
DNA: TGTGCCAGTAGTATTAGTGCAGGGGGGAATCAGCCCCAGCATTTT
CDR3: CASSISAGGNQPQHF

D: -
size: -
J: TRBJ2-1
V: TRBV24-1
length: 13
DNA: TGTGCCACCAGTGGTGGAGCTTCCAATGAGCAGTTCTTC
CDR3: CATSGGASNEQFF

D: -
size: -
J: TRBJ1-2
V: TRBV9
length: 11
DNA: TGTGCCAGCGAGCGGTCCTATGGCTACACCTTC
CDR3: CASERSYGYTF

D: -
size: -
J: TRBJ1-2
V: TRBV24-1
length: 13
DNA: TGTGCCACCAGTATTCCAGGTTCTTATGGCTACACCTTC
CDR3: CATSIPGSYGYTF

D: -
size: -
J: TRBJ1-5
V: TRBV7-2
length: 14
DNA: TGTGCCAGCACCCCTGGGCCCTACAATCAGCCCCAGCATTTT
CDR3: CASTPGPYNQPQHF

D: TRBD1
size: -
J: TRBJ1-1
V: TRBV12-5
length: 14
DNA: TGTGCTAGTGGTTCGGGACAGGGAGGCACTGAAGCTTTCTTT
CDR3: CASGSGQGGTEAFF

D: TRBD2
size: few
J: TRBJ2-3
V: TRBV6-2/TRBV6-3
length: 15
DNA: TGTGCCAGCAGTTACTCAGCGGGAGGGCCAGATACGCAGTATTTT
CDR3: CASSYSAGGPDTQYF

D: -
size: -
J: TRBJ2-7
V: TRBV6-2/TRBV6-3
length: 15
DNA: TGTGCCAGCAGTTACGTAGGCAGGGAACGGCGCGAGCAGTACTTC
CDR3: CASSYVGRERREQYF

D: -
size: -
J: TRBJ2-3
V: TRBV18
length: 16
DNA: TGTGCCAGCTCACCACCGGGGCAGGGGCAGAGAGATACGCAGTATTTT
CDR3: CASSPPGQGQRDTQYF

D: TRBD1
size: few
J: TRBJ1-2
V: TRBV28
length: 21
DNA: TGTGCCAGCAGGCCGGACAGGGTAGAAGGGTTCATGATCAGGGCTAACTATGGCTACACCTTC
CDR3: CASRPDRVEGFMIRANYGYTF

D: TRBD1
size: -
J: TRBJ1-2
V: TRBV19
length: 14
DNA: TGTGCCAGTAGTGTCGTCCGGGACAGGGGAGGCTACACCTTC
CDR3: CASSVVRDRGGYTF

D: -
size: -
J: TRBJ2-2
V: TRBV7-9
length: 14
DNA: TGTGCCAGCAGCTTCGCAGGGCTCACCGGGGAGCTGTTTTTT
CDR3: CASSFAGLTGELFF

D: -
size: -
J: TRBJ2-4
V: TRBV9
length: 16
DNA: TGTGCCAGCAGCGTAGAGGTGTCCAGGCTCGAGGGCATTCAGTACTTC
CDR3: CASSVEVSRLEGIQYF

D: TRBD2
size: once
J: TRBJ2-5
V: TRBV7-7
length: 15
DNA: TGTGCTAGCAGCCAGGGACTAGCGGACCAAGAGACCCAGTACTTC
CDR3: CASSQGLADQETQYF

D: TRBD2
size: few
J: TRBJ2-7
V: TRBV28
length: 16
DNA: TGTGCCAGCAGTCCCGCCGGCGGGGGTTTCTCCTACGAGCAGTACTTC
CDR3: CASSPAGGGFSYEQYF

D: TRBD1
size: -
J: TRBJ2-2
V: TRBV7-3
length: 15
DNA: TGTGCCAGCAGCACGCGACAGGGGGCAGGTGGGGAGCTGTTTTTT
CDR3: CASSTRQGAGGELFF

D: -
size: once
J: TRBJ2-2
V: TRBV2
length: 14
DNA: TGTGCCAGCAGTCCTTCCCGGTCGGCCGGGGAGCTGTTTTTT
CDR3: CASSPSRSAGELFF

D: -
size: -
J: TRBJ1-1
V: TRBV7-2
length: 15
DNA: TGTGCCAGCAGGCGCCCGGGACAAATGAACACTGAAGCTTTCTTT
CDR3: CASRRPGQMNTEAFF

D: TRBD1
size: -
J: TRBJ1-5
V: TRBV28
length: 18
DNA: TGTGCCAGCAGAGCGACAGGGGCGCGTTTGGGTCGCAATCAGCCCCAGCATTTT
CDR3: CASRATGARLGRNQPQHF

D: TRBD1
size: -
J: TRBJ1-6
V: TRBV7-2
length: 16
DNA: TGTGCCAGCAGCTCGGACAGGGGTCAAAATCGTTCACCCCTCCACTTT
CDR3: CASSSDRGQNRSPLHF

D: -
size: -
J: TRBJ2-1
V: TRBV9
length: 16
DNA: TGTGCCAGCAGCGTTGATGCGGGATTCGGGTACAATGAGCAGTTCTTC
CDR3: CASSVDAGFGYNEQFF

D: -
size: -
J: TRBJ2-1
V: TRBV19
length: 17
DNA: TGTGCCAGTAGTATTAGAGGAGAGAGGTTATCCTACAATGAGCAGTTCTTC
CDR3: CASSIRGERLSYNEQFF

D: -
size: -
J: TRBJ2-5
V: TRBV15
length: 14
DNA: TGTGCCACCAGCTATTATAGCGGTCAAGAGACCCAGTACTTC
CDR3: CATSYYSGQETQYF